The rows below give T cell receptor beta chains drawn from one sample of a study of blood T cell repertoires in COVID-19. The protocol was immunoSEQ multiplex PCR, while the TCRdb copy is restricted to in-frame clones and leaves out a portion. The table has 75,000 to 100,000 clones, 87% seen once; the top ten hold roughly 5.4%. Sample: peripheral blood. These receptors were collected from a man in his 60s with acute or convalescent COVID-19. The CDR3 runs from the conserved cysteine through the conserved F or W. Fields, in order: clone size, D gene, V gene, J gene, CDR3 length, CDR3 DNA, CDR3 protein. A D gene is named only where the DNA matches it firmly. Size values are once, few and many counts, or a class for expanded clones, and some rows have none.

abundance: NA
d_gene: NA
v_gene: TRBV19
j_gene: TRBJ2-2
len: 15
CDR3nt: TGTGCCAGTCATCGGGCAGGGTGGGACACCGGGGAGCTGTTTTTT
CDR3aa: CASHRAGWDTGELFF

abundance: NA
d_gene: NA
v_gene: TRBV13
j_gene: TRBJ2-7
len: 13
CDR3nt: TGTGCCAGCAGCCTCGGCAGGGTGACCGAGCAGTACTTC
CDR3aa: CASSLGRVTEQYF

abundance: NA
d_gene: NA
v_gene: TRBV7-8
j_gene: TRBJ1-4
len: 14
CDR3nt: TGTGCCAGCAGCCCCGTTCCAACTAATGAAAAACTGTTTTTT
CDR3aa: CASSPVPTNEKLFF

abundance: NA
d_gene: TRBD2
v_gene: TRBV24-1
j_gene: TRBJ2-1
len: 19
CDR3nt: TGTGCCACCAGTGAATCCGGGACTAGCGGGGGGAGTAGGGACCATGAGCAGTTCTTC
CDR3aa: CATSESGTSGGSRDHEQFF

abundance: NA
d_gene: NA
v_gene: TRBV7-2
j_gene: TRBJ2-5
len: 16
CDR3nt: TGTGCCAGCAGCTTAGCCCTGGGCGGGTACCAAGAGACCCAGTACTTC
CDR3aa: CASSLALGGYQETQYF

abundance: NA
d_gene: NA
v_gene: TRBV6-1
j_gene: TRBJ1-5
len: 15
CDR3nt: TGTGCCAGCAGTGAATCCAGGCAGGTCAATCAGCCCCAGCATTTT
CDR3aa: CASSESRQVNQPQHF

abundance: NA
d_gene: TRBD1
v_gene: TRBV6-5
j_gene: TRBJ1-1
len: 15
CDR3nt: TGTGCCAGTGACAGGGGGCGCGTTACCGACACTGAAGCTTTCTTT
CDR3aa: CASDRGRVTDTEAFF

abundance: NA
d_gene: TRBD2
v_gene: TRBV11-3
j_gene: TRBJ2-3
len: 15
CDR3nt: TGTGCCAGCAGCTTGTGGGGGGGATCCACAGATACGCAGTATTTT
CDR3aa: CASSLWGGSTDTQYF

abundance: NA
d_gene: NA
v_gene: TRBV29-1
j_gene: TRBJ2-7
len: 16
CDR3nt: TGCAGCGTTGGAGGAGGTGGACCCTTCACTTCGGACGAGCAGTACTTC
CDR3aa: CSVGGGGPFTSDEQYF

abundance: NA
d_gene: TRBD1
v_gene: TRBV11-2
j_gene: TRBJ1-3
len: 16
CDR3nt: TGTGCCAGCAGCTTAAGGACAGGGGACTCTGGAAACACCATATATTTT
CDR3aa: CASSLRTGDSGNTIYF

abundance: NA
d_gene: NA
v_gene: TRBV5-4
j_gene: TRBJ1-1
len: 11
CDR3nt: TGTGCCAGCAGTCAGGACAGTGAAGCTTTCTTT
CDR3aa: CASSQDSEAFF

abundance: once
d_gene: TRBD1
v_gene: TRBV6-5
j_gene: TRBJ2-5
len: 13
CDR3nt: TGTGCCAGCAGAAGACAGGGCCAAGAGACCCAGTACTTC
CDR3aa: CASRRQGQETQYF

abundance: NA
d_gene: TRBD1
v_gene: TRBV7-9
j_gene: TRBJ1-1
len: 16
CDR3nt: TGTGCCAGCAGCTTACCCCCCGGACAGGGCAGTACTGAAGCTTTCTTT
CDR3aa: CASSLPPGQGSTEAFF

abundance: NA
d_gene: NA
v_gene: TRBV5-1
j_gene: TRBJ1-1
len: 14
CDR3nt: TGCGCCAGCAGCTCCTCAGGGGACGACACTGAAGCTTTCTTT
CDR3aa: CASSSSGDDTEAFF

abundance: NA
d_gene: TRBD1
v_gene: TRBV7-9
j_gene: TRBJ2-1
len: 17
CDR3nt: TGTGCCAGCAGCCGCAGACAGGGGTCGATTTTTTGGAATGAGCAGTTCTTC
CDR3aa: CASSRRQGSIFWNEQFF

abundance: NA
d_gene: NA
v_gene: TRBV11-2
j_gene: TRBJ1-3
len: 16
CDR3nt: TGTGCCAGCAGCCCGAGCAGGGCGTTCTCTGGAAACACCATATATTTT
CDR3aa: CASSPSRAFSGNTIYF

abundance: NA
d_gene: NA
v_gene: TRBV7-8
j_gene: TRBJ1-1
len: 13
CDR3nt: TGTGCCAGCAGCTTCGGCAGGGGCACTGAAGCTTTCTTT
CDR3aa: CASSFGRGTEAFF

abundance: NA
d_gene: NA
v_gene: TRBV6-5
j_gene: TRBJ1-2
len: 12
CDR3nt: TGTGCCACCCTGCTCAGGCCCCTTGGCTACACCTTC
CDR3aa: CATLLRPLGYTF

abundance: NA
d_gene: TRBD1
v_gene: TRBV6-6
j_gene: TRBJ1-5
len: 16
CDR3nt: TGTGCCAGCAGCACCGACAGGGGCGGAATCAATCAGCCCCAGCATTTT
CDR3aa: CASSTDRGGINQPQHF

abundance: NA
d_gene: NA
v_gene: TRBV5-8
j_gene: TRBJ2-3
len: 12
CDR3nt: TGTGCCAGCAGCTTGGGTCTAGATACGCAGTATTTT
CDR3aa: CASSLGLDTQYF

abundance: few
d_gene: NA
v_gene: TRBV3-1/TRBV3-2
j_gene: TRBJ1-1
len: 14
CDR3nt: TGTGCCAGCAGCTTCGGGACAACGAACACTGAAGCTTTCTTT
CDR3aa: CASSFGTTNTEAFF

abundance: once
d_gene: NA
v_gene: TRBV6-1
j_gene: TRBJ1-6
len: 15
CDR3nt: TGTGCCAGCAGTGAAGCCCCGGGGGGAGGTTCACCCCTCCACTTT
CDR3aa: CASSEAPGGGSPLHF

abundance: NA
d_gene: NA
v_gene: TRBV11-1
j_gene: TRBJ2-2
len: 13
CDR3nt: TGTGCCAGCAGCTTCGTCAACACCGGGGAGCTGTTTTTT
CDR3aa: CASSFVNTGELFF

abundance: NA
d_gene: NA
v_gene: TRBV15
j_gene: TRBJ1-5
len: 17
CDR3nt: TGTGCCACCAGCAGAGATTACGGGAACAGAGTCAATCAGCCCCAGCATTTT
CDR3aa: CATSRDYGNRVNQPQHF

abundance: few
d_gene: NA
v_gene: TRBV3-1/TRBV3-2
j_gene: TRBJ1-5
len: 15
CDR3nt: TGTGCCAGCAGCCAAGATAGCACATCTAATCAGCCCCAGCATTTT
CDR3aa: CASSQDSTSNQPQHF

abundance: NA
d_gene: TRBD1
v_gene: TRBV5-4
j_gene: TRBJ1-1
len: 15
CDR3nt: TGTGCCAGCAGCTTGGGGGCGACAGGGGGCACTGAAGCTTTCTTT
CDR3aa: CASSLGATGGTEAFF

abundance: once
d_gene: NA
v_gene: TRBV4-2
j_gene: TRBJ1-2
len: 16
CDR3nt: TGTGCCAGCAGCCGCCCCGGGACATACCTTCAGGATGGCTACACCTTC
CDR3aa: CASSRPGTYLQDGYTF

abundance: NA
d_gene: NA
v_gene: TRBV21-1
j_gene: TRBJ2-7
len: 18
CDR3nt: TGTGCCAGCAGGGGGCTTGGACTAGCGGGGGTCTGCGCCTACGAGCAGTACTTC
CDR3aa: CASRGLGLAGVCAYEQYF

abundance: NA
d_gene: TRBD1
v_gene: TRBV4-3
j_gene: TRBJ1-5
len: 15
CDR3nt: TGCGCCAGCAGCCAAGATACAGGGGGGAATCAGCCCCAGCATTTT
CDR3aa: CASSQDTGGNQPQHF